This TCR beta chain came from a study of blood T cell repertoires in COVID-19. In the study overall: Some COVID-19 samples were acute and others convalescent; all came from the United States, Italy and Spain. PBMCs, B-cell-depleted T cells, or T cells were the source of the cDNA or gDNA that made up the material.

CDR3 size: 11 residues. Germline CDR1 is DFQATT and CDR2 is SNEGSKA (reference sequence). Deletions cut 3 bases from V and 5 bases from J, with 5 bases between. Per the original methods: Reference gene primer amplification yielded estimated nucleated cell counts. Assay used: immunoSEQ multiplex PCR; TCRdb lists only in-frame clones, some missing. Clone size and V and J calls were adopted from that table, with D and trimming inferred from the DNA. The sample holds about 140,000 clones; 77% are singletons and the top ten take around 9.5%. The chain is built from TRBV20-1 and TRBJ2-1; weak D call: TRBD1 (5 bases). Sequencing was carried out using peripheral blood. This TCR was sampled from a woman aged 45-59 years with active or convalescent COVID-19. The CDR3 DNA reads as TGCAGTGCTAGGACAGACAATGAGCAGTTCTTC. Protein sequence: CSARTDNEQFF.